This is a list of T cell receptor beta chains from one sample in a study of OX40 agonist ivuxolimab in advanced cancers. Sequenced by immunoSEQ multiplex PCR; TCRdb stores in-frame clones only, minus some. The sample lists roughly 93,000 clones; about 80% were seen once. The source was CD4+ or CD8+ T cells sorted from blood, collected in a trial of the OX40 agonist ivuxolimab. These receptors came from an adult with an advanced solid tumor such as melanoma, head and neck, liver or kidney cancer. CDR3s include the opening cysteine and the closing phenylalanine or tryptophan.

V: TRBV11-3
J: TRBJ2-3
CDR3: CASSFGTTSGGGWADTQYF

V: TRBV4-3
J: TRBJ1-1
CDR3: CASSQEAKGWDTEAFF

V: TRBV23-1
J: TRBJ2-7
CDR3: CARRKPGQGRLEQYF

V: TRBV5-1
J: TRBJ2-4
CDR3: CASSSEDREVAYF

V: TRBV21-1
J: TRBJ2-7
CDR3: CASELVQYF

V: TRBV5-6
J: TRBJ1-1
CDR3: CASSLPRSRATEAFF

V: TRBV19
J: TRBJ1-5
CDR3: CASSSSQVGYNQPQHF

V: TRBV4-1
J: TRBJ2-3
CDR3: CASSPRLIRTGTSTDTQYF

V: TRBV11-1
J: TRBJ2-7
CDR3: CASSLGGQGSYEQYF

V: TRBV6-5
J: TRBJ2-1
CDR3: CASRRLAGGTDEQFF

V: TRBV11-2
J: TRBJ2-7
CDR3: CASSLGLTRGPYF

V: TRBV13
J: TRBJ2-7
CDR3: CASSAGTGDSYEQYF

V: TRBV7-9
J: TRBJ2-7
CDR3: CASSPRLGTGLYEQYF

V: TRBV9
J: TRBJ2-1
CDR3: CASGLGTSYNEQFF

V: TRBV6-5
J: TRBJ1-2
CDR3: CASKIDHNYGYTF

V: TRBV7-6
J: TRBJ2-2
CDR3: CASSLNSAANTGELFF

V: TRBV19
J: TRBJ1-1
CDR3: CASSWELAVNTEAFF

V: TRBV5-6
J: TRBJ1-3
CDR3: CASSLRRNSGNTIYF

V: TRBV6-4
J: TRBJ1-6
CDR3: CASSDPKRLGTFHF

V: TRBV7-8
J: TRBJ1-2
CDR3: CASSLGGAGYTF

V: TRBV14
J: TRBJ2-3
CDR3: CASSQWDSTITDTQYF

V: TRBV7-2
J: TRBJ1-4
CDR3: CASSTLGSQAF

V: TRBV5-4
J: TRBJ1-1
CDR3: CASSFEKAKNTEAFF

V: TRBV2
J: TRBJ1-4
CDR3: CASTSDRLIAKLFF

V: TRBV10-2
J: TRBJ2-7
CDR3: CASSDDSRSYEQYF

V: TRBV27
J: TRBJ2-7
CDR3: CASSWDASYEQYF

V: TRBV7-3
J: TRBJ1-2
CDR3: CATERDGSYTF

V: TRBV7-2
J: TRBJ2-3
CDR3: CASSRGTVYPDTQYF

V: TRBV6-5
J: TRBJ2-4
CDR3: CASRSGGGPKNIQYF

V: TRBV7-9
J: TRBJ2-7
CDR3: CASSPLGVAAYYEQYF

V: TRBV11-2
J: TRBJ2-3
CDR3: CASSTPRAGTDTQYF

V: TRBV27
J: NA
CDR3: CASSLLAGLSYEQYF

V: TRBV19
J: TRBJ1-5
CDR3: CASKGTGVNQPQHF

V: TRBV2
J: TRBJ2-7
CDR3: CASSDPARPPDEQYF

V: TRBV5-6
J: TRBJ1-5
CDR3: CASSHGDYSNQPQHF

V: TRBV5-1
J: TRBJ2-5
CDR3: CASRLRTLDRAETQYF

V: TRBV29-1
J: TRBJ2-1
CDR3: CSVAPLGGEQFF

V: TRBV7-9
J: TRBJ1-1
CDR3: CASSLVGNTEAFF

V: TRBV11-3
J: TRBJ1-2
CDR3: CASSLPRTPPSF

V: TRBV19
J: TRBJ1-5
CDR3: CASSIDQGLGQPQHF

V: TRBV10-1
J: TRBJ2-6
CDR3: CASSGAEGTHSSSGANVLTF

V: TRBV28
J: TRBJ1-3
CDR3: CASSPALGGNTIYF

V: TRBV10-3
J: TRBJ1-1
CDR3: CAISESTRQGGGTEAFF

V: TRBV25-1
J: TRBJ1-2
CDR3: CASSDTDGRGYGYTF

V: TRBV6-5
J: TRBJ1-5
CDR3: CASSTRQGGQPQHF